This T cell receptor (beta chain) appears in the sequencing data of a study of Siglec-9 on CD8 T cells in melanoma. Clones were sequenced by immunoSEQ multiplex PCR, and TCRdb holds only the in-frame ones, with some missing. The sample comprises almost 30,000 clones, 75% to 90% of which are singletons, and 5.5% to 7.5% rests with the top ten. Findings and limits, study-wide: An effector memory CD8+ subset marked by Siglec-9 reportedly appeared to gather in melanoma.

From germline, CDR1 is GTSNPN and CDR2 SVGIG (reference sequence). V lost 2 bases to trimming and J lost 0 bases, with 20 bases between them. The CDR3 has 19 amino acids. As to this clone: Its antigen is unidentified.

The gene calls are TRBV30 and TRBJ1-6, with unresolved D. Specimen: Siglec-9- CD8+ T cells sorted from blood. The receptor comes from a human donor in good health. In DNA form, the CDR3 reads TGTGCCTGGAGTTCGTTCACGGAAGTTAAAAGCTCCTATAATTCACCCCTCCACTTT. It is translated as CAWSSFTEVKSSYNSPLHF.